This TCR beta chain was retrieved from a study of metastatic and nonmetastatic thyroid tumors. At the level of the study: Peripheral blood and tumor or nodule samples from malignant and benign thyroid patients were compared.

All patients were untreated before thyroid surgery. Many counts were recorded for this clone. Its target is unknown. This CDR3 is built from 15 residues. V dropped 9 bases and J dropped 5; count of bases not matched to a gene: 11. Germline values: CDR1 KGHDR, CDR2 SFDVKD. How the authors handled the data: Using the CDR3 differences seen across clinicopathological groups, the authors built a distant-metastasis classifier for papillary thyroid cancer, which was meant to discriminate distant-metastatic patients. TCRdb recomputed clones from the PCR reads via MiXCR. The V and J calls here are based on TCRdb, not the publication. The sample records tens of thousands of clones, roughly 20% being singletons. Study-level results: As reported, TCR beta diversity in blood and tumor was significantly higher in malignant thyroid tumors than in benign nodules.

The source is a female donor with papillary thyroid cancer or a benign thyroid nodule (not recorded which). Some clones in this sample may be carry-over from other donors' samples. The chain recombines TRBV24-1 with TRBJ2-1; 8 positions match TRBD2. What was sequenced was blood. CDR3 residues: CATGRLAGNHNEQFF. Here the CDR3 DNA reads TGTGCCACCGGGAGATTAGCGGGAAATCACAATGAGCAGTTCTTC.